The 25 T cell receptor beta chains below come from one sample, sequenced in a study of blood T cells in healthy people across ages. Primers used in a second PCR of about 7 to 12 cycles were a sample-barcoded 5' primer and a J-beta primer mix. Via MiXCR, TCRdb re-called the 5' RACE reads, giving one row per CDR3 protein. The table lists 1.5 million to 2 million distinct CDR3 sequences, about 39% of them singletons. Sequenced: blood. All receptors derive from a human donor in good health.

The chain recombines TRBV4-1 with TRBJ1-4; D gene ambiguous. This CDR3 has 15 amino acids. Deletions cut 4 bases from V and 7 bases from J, with 16 bases between. Germline CDR1 reads MGHRA; CDR2 reads YSYEKL. The CDR3 region is CASSPFPREIEKLFF. The CDR3 region has the DNA TGCGCCAGCAGCCCCTTCCCCAGAGAAATTGAAAAACTGTTTTTT.

This clonotype showed up just once. This chain links TRBV27 with TRBJ2-2; 13 bases are a match to TRBD2. Losses at the gene ends were 6 bases for V and 6 bases for J; bases not matched to a gene: 10. This CDR3 is 17 amino acids long. CDR1 is MNHEY and CDR2 is SMNVEV in the germline V gene (reference sequence). The CDR3 is CASSSPWTSGGAGELFF. For the CDR3, the DNA is TGTGCCAGCAGCTCCCCTTGGACTAGCGGGGGCGCCGGGGAGCTGTTTTTT.

This clonotype has only a few counts. The V call is TRBV11-2, the J call TRBJ2-7; 10 bases are shared with TRBD2. Unmatched junction bases numbered 8, after V lost 4 bases and J lost 2 bases. Germline-derived CDR1 and CDR2 are SGHAT and FQNNGV. The CDR3 runs 16 residues. The DNA of the CDR3 is TGTGCCAGCAGCTCCCGGGGAGCGGGGGGGACCTACGAGCAGTACTTC. Protein product: CASSSRGAGGTYEQYF.

Comments on this clonotype: Given a much more abundant clone one base away, this may be a read error. V usage is TRBV5-1 and J usage is TRBJ2-5; the D gene is possibly TRBD2 (5 bases). Germline V CDR1 and CDR2: SGHRS, YFSETQ. This CDR3 region has 13 residues. The CDR3 loop is CASSLTMGEAQYF. The CDR3 DNA sequence: TGCGCCAGCAGCTTGACTATGGGAGAGGCCCAGTACTTC.

The chain is built from TRBV7-9 and TRBJ2-3; 7 bases map to TRBD1. There are 18 residues in the CDR3. V gave up 6 bases and J gave up 1 base; unmatched junction bases: 16. The V gene's germline CDR1 is SEHNR and CDR2 FQNEAQ (reference sequence). The DNA of the CDR3 is TGTGCCAGCAGGTCAGGCCCCAGGGGGAGAACGGGCACAGATACGCAGTATTTT. It codes for CASRSGPRGRTGTDTQYF.

This clonotype was detected a few times. The chain joins TRBV4-3 to TRBJ2-5; either TRBD1 or TRBD2 may fit D (6 bases each). The V end was cut by 5 bases, the J end by 5 bases, with 27 bases between. From germline, CDR1 is LGHNA and CDR2 YSLEER. The CDR3 sequence is 18 residues long. CDR3 DNA: TGCGCCAGCAGCAGGACGGTCGGGGGCATTACTTACGGGGAGACCCAGTACTTC. This encodes CASSRTVGGITYGETQYF.

The J gene is TRBJ2-6, the V gene TRBV5-1; TRBD1 or TRBD2 may be the D gene (5 bases each). CDR3 length: 21 amino acids. V was cut by 1 base and J by 0 bases, with 23 bases left in between. Germline V gene sequence: CDR1 SGHRS, CDR2 YFSETQ. CDR3 nucleotides: TGCGCCAGCAGCTTGTTTTCCGGGCAGGGAGAATCTCGCTCTGGGGCCAACGTCCTGACTTTC. It codes for CASSLFSGQGESRSGANVLTF.

This clonotype occurred a few times. The chain uses TRBV10-3 and TRBJ2-5; D unresolved. The CDR3 contains 13 residues. CDR1 is ENHRY and CDR2 is SYGVKD in the germline V gene. V was cut by 2 bases and J by 2 bases, with 6 bases left in between. The chain's CDR3 is CAISEGQQETQYF. The CDR3 region has the DNA TGTGCCATCAGTGAGGGGCAGCAAGAGACCCAGTACTTC.

The CDR3 protein is CASTLGGTGADTEAFF. The CDR3 DNA follows: TGTGCCAGCACCCTAGGGGGGACGGGGGCGGACACTGAAGCTTTCTTT. The V and J genes are TRBV7-8 and TRBJ1-1; a possible D gene is TRBD1 (6 bases). The CDR3 consists of 16 residues. Germline V gene lookup returns CDR1 SGHVS and CDR2 FQNEAQ. Trimming took off 7 bases at V and 3 bases at J, with 21 bases between the two ends.

This chain uses TRBV6-6 with TRBJ2-3; possible D gene TRBD2, 5 bases. The V gene lost 6 bases and the J gene lost 3 bases, with 19 bases spanning the gap. CDR3 length equals 16 residues. Germline CDR1 and CDR2: MNHNY and SVGAGI (reference sequence). As DNA, the CDR3 is TGTGCCAGCAGCGTTCGGGCGGGCTCGGGTACAGATACGCAGTATTTT. Protein product: CASSVRAGSGTDTQYF.

The V call is TRBV7-2, the J call TRBJ1-1; D unclear. The germline V gene has CDR1 SGHTA and CDR2 FQGNSA. The CDR3 is 12 amino acids. Trimming cost V 5 bases and J 7 bases, with 11 bases left between them. CDR3 coding DNA: TGTGCCAGCAGCGCGCAACGGGTTGAAGCTTTCTTT. It is translated as CASSAQRVEAFF. Looking up the rest from reference TRBV7-2 and TRBJ1-1 gives the full variable domain: GAGVSQSPSNKVTEKGKDVELRCDPISGHTALYWYRQSLGQGLEFLIYFQGNSAPDKSGLPSDRFSAERTGGSVSTLTIQRTQQEDSAVYLCASSAQRVEAFFGQGTRLTVV.

J is TRBJ1-1 and V is TRBV12-3 or TRBV12-4; D not certain. This CDR3 region has 15 residues. Trimming shortened V by 0 bases and J by 11 bases, and 19 bases separated the two germline ends. The DNA of the CDR3 is TGTGCCAGCAGTTTAGCGGGAGGGTATACGGAAAGGGCTTTCTTT. Translating it yields CASSLAGGYTERAFF.

V gene TRBV7-2 combines with J gene TRBJ2-7, with TRBD1 as a possible D gene (5 bases). Looked up from germline, CDR1 is SGHTA and CDR2 is FQGNSA. The CDR3 is 14 residues long. V lost 3 bases, J lost 1 base, and 10 bases lay in between. CDR3 nucleotide sequence: TGTGCCAGCAGCTTGCGCAGGGTGTCCTACGAGCAGTACTTC. It yields the protein CASSLRRVSYEQYF.

In the case of this clonotype: The junction departs from the called germline gene at one end, perhaps through a read error. The rearrangement uses TRBV20-1 and TRBJ2-1; 8 bases are shared with TRBD2. The length of the CDR3 is 15 residues. Germline lookup yields CDR1 DFQATT and CDR2 SNEGSKA (reference sequence). The CDR3 sequence: CSARTSGGIDGEQFF. The CDR3 DNA follows: TGCAGTGCTAGGACCAGCGGGGGAATAGATGGTGAGCAGTTCTTT.

CDR3 in DNA: TGCAGCGTTGGTCAGACGGTGATTAACTATGGCTACACCTTC. It specifies CSVGQTVINYGYTF. The gene calls are TRBV29-1 and TRBJ1-2; no firm D call. The V gene lost 4 bases and the J gene lost 1 base, with 13 bases spanning the gap. The CDR3 totals 14 residues. The germline gives CDR1 SQVTM, CDR2 ANQGSEA.

This clonotype has only a few counts. V is TRBV4-1 and J is TRBJ2-4; 9 bases fit TRBD1. TRBJ2-5 explains the end of the DNA better; the J call may be wrong. There are 15 residues in the CDR3. Germline values: CDR1 MGHRA, CDR2 YSYEKL. CDR3 sequence (DNA): TGCGCCAGCAGCCAGATCTTGACAGGGGGAGAGACCCAGTACTTC. Amino acid sequence: CASSQILTGGETQYF.

This clonotype showed up just once. The chain couples TRBV7-9 to TRBJ2-3, with D perhaps TRBD2 (7 bases). The V gene's germline CDR1 is SEHNR and CDR2 FQNEAQ (reference sequence). Trimming removed 6 bases at V and 4 bases at J, with 14 bases between. The CDR3 has 14 residues. CDR3 in DNA: TGTGCCAGCAGTCTAAAGGGGGGGCCAGATACGCAGTATTTT. The encoded protein is CASSLKGGPDTQYF.

As to this clonotype: The junction shows a germline mismatch at one end, possibly a read error. This chain links TRBV3-1 with TRBJ2-5; possible D gene TRBD2, 6 bases. The germline gives CDR1 LGHDT, CDR2 YNNKEL (reference sequence). The CDR3 is made up of 19 amino acids. This chain's CDR3 is CAGSQDLILWEDQQETQYF. CDR3 DNA: TGTGCCGGCAGCCAAGATCTTATACTCTGGGAGGACCAGCAAGAGACCCAGTACTTC.

The J gene is TRBJ2-4, the V gene TRBV28; 10 positions match TRBD2. The germline V gene encodes CDR1 MDHEN and CDR2 SYDVKM. The CDR3 loop spans 14 amino acids. Trimming cost V 8 bases and J 15 bases; bases outside gene matches: 16. The CDR3 DNA reads as TGTGCCAGCGGATCCGGGACTAGCGATGGGTCTCTGTACTTC. It codes for CASGSGTSDGSLYF.

This clonotype was observed at least ten times. This chain connects TRBV7-2 to TRBJ2-1, with TRBD1 matching 7 bases. The J segment lost 0 bases and the V segment lost 6 bases, leaving 2 bases of the junction unmatched. Germline V CDR1 and CDR2: SGHTA, FQGNSA. This CDR3 is built from 14 residues. The CDR3: CASRRDSSYNEQFF. The CDR3 DNA sequence: TGTGCCAGCAGACGGGACAGCTCCTACAATGAGCAGTTCTTC.

This chain connects TRBV20-1 to TRBJ2-7, with TRBD1 matching 9 bases. V shed 3 bases and J 9 bases; nucleotides not matched to a gene: 6. Germline lookup yields CDR1 DFQATT and CDR2 SNEGSKA (reference sequence). CDR3 length: 12 amino acids. The CDR3 region has the DNA TGCAGTGCTAGTAGCCAGGACAGGGGGCAGTACTTC. Translated: CSASSQDRGQYF.

The rearrangement uses TRBV20-1 and TRBJ2-1; the match to TRBD2 covers 12 bases. Germline assignment: CDR1 DFQATT and CDR2 SNEGSKA (reference sequence). This CDR3 has 15 amino acids. Unmatched junction bases numbered 10, after V lost 6 bases and J lost 7 bases. Here the CDR3 reads CSARLAGVMHNEQFF. In nucleotides, the CDR3 is TGCAGTGCGCGACTAGCGGGGGTGATGCATAATGAGCAGTTCTTC.

The chain recombines TRBV9 with TRBJ1-2, with a possible D match to TRBD1 (6 bases). V lost 3 bases, J lost 7 bases, and 19 bases lay in between. The germline V gene encodes CDR1 SGDLS and CDR2 YYNGEE. This CDR3 is 15 amino acids long. In DNA, the CDR3 is TGTGCCAGCAGCGCGCCCATGGGGGGGGGCTCTGGCTACACCTTC. Translation gives CASSAPMGGGSGYTF.

The chain has TRBV25-1 and TRBJ2-5; D is possibly TRBD1 (6 bases). This CDR3 is built from 17 residues. Germline CDR1 and CDR2: MGHDK and SYGVNS. Trimming took 6 bases from V and 1 from J, leaving 21 bases between them. The CDR3 DNA reads TGTGCCAGCAGCCCCTATACGTCGGGACACAGCCAAGAGACCCAGTACTTC. This translates into CASSPYTSGHSQETQYF.

Of note for this clonotype: Since a much larger clone is just one base distant, this may be a read error. The J gene is TRBJ2-7, the V gene TRBV7-6, with 8 nucleotides matching TRBD1. CDR3 length equals 14 residues. CDR1 SGHVS and CDR2 FNYEAQ come from the germline V gene. CDR3 nucleotide sequence: TGTGCCAGCAGCCCACGGACAGGGTGGTACGGGCAGTACTTC. Protein: CASSPRTGWYGQYF.